A selection of T cell receptor beta chains follows, all from one sample in a study of blood T cell repertoires in COVID-19. Only in-frame clones appear in the TCRdb table, and some are missing; sequencing was by immunoSEQ multiplex PCR. The data show just under 65,000 clones, about 82% seen once. What was sequenced was peripheral blood. The receptors derive from a human donor in a cohort sampled during active COVID-19. Both conserved end residues are part of each CDR3. Each record gives: V gene, J gene, clone size, D gene, CDR3 protein, CDR3 DNA. A D gene is named only where the DNA matches it firmly. Expanded clones are given a class, and other clones once, few, many or no size at all.

>TRBV3-1/TRBV3-2|TRBJ2-5|.|.
CASSRTTPRGQETQYF
TGTGCCAGCAGCCGGACTACCCCCCGGGGCCAAGAGACCCAGTACTTC
>TRBV5-6|TRBJ2-1|few|.
CASSLLRGGDNEQFF
TGTGCCAGCAGCTTGTTACGAGGGGGAGACAATGAGCAGTTCTTC
>TRBV19|TRBJ1-1|.|TRBD1
CASSRDPNRGNTEAFF
TGTGCCAGTAGCAGAGACCCAAACAGGGGAAACACTGAAGCTTTCTTT
>TRBV5-5|TRBJ1-2|.|TRBD1
CASSLPGTGGVENGYTF
TGTGCCAGCAGCTTACCCGGGACAGGGGGTGTCGAGAATGGCTACACCTTC
>TRBV7-8|TRBJ2-1|.|TRBD2
CASSLFLGRGAHNEQFF
TGTGCCAGCAGCTTATTTCTAGGGCGGGGGGCGCACAATGAGCAGTTCTTC
>TRBV5-4|TRBJ1-2|few|.
CASSMNYYGYTF
TGTGCCAGCAGCATGAACTACTATGGCTACACCTTC
>TRBV7-9|TRBJ2-2|.|.
CASSLSGNTGELFF
TGTGCCAGCAGCTTGTCAGGAAACACCGGGGAGCTGTTTTTT
>TRBV19|TRBJ2-1|.|TRBD1
CASSNGNPGTGGNNEQFF
TGTGCCAGTAGTAACGGGAACCCCGGGACAGGGGGTAACAATGAGCAGTTCTTC
>TRBV9|TRBJ1-4|.|TRBD1
CASSVESGQIEKLFF
TGTGCCAGCAGCGTAGAATCGGGACAGATTGAAAAACTGTTTTTT
>TRBV12-3/TRBV12-4|TRBJ2-7|.|TRBD1
CASSLDRGREQYF
TGTGCCAGCAGCTTGGACAGGGGACGCGAGCAGTACTTC
>TRBV5-1|TRBJ2-7|.|.
CASSYDTCREQYF
TGCGCCAGCAGCTATGACACGTGTCGCGAGCAGTACTTC
>TRBV7-9|TRBJ1-1|few|.
CASSTIDRLNTEAFF
TGTGCCAGCAGCACAATCGACAGATTGAACACTGAAGCTTTCTTT
>TRBV28|TRBJ2-6|.|.
CASNIGGTGANVLTF
TGTGCCAGCAACATTGGGGGGACTGGGGCCAACGTCCTGACTTTC
>TRBV7-8|TRBJ2-2|.|.
CASSLMGTSGELFF
TGTGCCAGCAGCTTAATGGGGACATCCGGGGAGCTGTTTTTT
>TRBV7-9|TRBJ2-3|.|TRBD2
CASSEGLAGSTDTQYF
TGTGCCAGCAGCGAAGGACTAGCGGGCAGCACAGATACGCAGTATTTT
>TRBV2|TRBJ1-5|.|.
CASSEESGQPQHF
TGTGCCAGCAGTGAAGAGTCGGGGCAGCCCCAGCATTTT
>TRBV11-2|TRBJ1-2|.|TRBD1
CASSLGGFVGQTNYGYTF
TGTGCCAGCAGCTTAGGGGGGTTTGTGGGACAGACTAACTATGGCTACACCTTC
>TRBV11-2|TRBJ2-1|once|.
CASRAWSSYNEQFF
TGTGCCAGCAGGGCCTGGAGCTCCTACAATGAGCAGTTCTTC
>TRBV5-4|TRBJ2-3|.|TRBD1
CASSSGTGRTDTQYF
TGTGCCAGCAGCTCCGGGACAGGGCGAACAGATACGCAGTATTTT
>TRBV6-5|TRBJ1-5|.|TRBD1
CASCRDRGDNQPQHF
TGTGCCAGCTGCCGAGACAGGGGTGATAATCAGCCCCAGCATTTT
>TRBV28|TRBJ2-1|.|.
CASSPYSSYNEQFF
TGTGCCAGCAGCCCTTATAGCTCCTACAATGAGCAGTTCTTC
>TRBV18|TRBJ2-2|.|.
CASSPSGHLTGELFF
TGTGCCAGCTCACCAAGTGGACATCTCACCGGGGAGCTGTTTTTT
>TRBV18|TRBJ1-5|.|.
CASSPGITSNQPQHF
TGTGCCAGCTCACCCGGGATTACAAGCAATCAGCCCCAGCATTTT
>TRBV6-2/TRBV6-3|TRBJ2-7|.|TRBD1
CASSYRTGVSYEQYF
TGTGCCAGCAGTTACCGGACAGGGGTCTCCTACGAGCAGTACTTC